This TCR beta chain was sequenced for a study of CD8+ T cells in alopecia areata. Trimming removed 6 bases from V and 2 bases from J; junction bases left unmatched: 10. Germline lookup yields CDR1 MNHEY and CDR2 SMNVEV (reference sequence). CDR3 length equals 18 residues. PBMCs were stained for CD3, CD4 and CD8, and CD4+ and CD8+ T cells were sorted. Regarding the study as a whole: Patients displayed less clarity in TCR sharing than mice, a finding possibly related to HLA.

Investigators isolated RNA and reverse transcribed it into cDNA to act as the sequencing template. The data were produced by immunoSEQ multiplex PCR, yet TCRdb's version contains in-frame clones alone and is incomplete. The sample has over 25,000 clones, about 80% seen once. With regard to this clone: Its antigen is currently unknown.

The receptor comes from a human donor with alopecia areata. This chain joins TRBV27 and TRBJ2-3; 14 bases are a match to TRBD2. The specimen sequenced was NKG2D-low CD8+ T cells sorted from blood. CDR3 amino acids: CASSPGTSGSPNTDTQYF. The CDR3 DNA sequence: TGTGCCAGCAGCCCAGGGACTAGCGGGAGCCCCAACACAGATACGCAGTATTTT.